Below are 20 T cell receptor beta chains sequenced from a single sample in a study of shared clonotypes between healthy human individuals. Assay used: immunoSEQ multiplex PCR; TCRdb lists only in-frame clones, some missing. Here the sample spans roughly 2 million clones, about 94% being singletons. CD45RO-negative CD8 cells positively selected for CCR7 made up the naive population, which excluded terminally differentiated effector memory CD45RA+ cells. Sequenced: naive CD8+ T cells sorted from blood. The receptors were gathered from a man aged 18 to 30 in good health.

The V call is TRBV27, the J call TRBJ2-1, with D perhaps TRBD1 or TRBD2 (6 bases each). V dropped 5 bases and J dropped 5 bases, with 19 bases sitting between them. The CDR3 sequence is 16 residues long. Germline loops: CDR1 MNHEY, CDR2 SMNVEV (reference sequence). The CDR3 spells CASSPHFGGKDNEQFF. The CDR3 DNA reads TGTGCCAGCAGTCCTCACTTCGGGGGCAAGGACAATGAGCAGTTCTTC.

The V and J genes are TRBV6-1 and TRBJ1-4, with 7 bases identical to TRBD1. In germline, CDR1 is MNHNS, CDR2 SASEGT. The length of the CDR3 is 15 residues. The junction had 9 bases not matched to a gene; V was cut back by 3 bases and J by 8 bases. The CDR3 DNA sequence: TGTGCCAGCAGTGACCTTGACAGGGATTGGGAAAAACTGTTTTTT. It translates to CASSDLDRDWEKLFF.

A single count supports this clone. The chain couples TRBV7-9 to TRBJ2-1; D is ambiguous. The CDR3 length is 13 residues. V shed 1 base and J shed 9 bases, with 10 bases lying between them. Germline CDR1 is SEHNR and CDR2 is FQNEAQ (reference sequence). The CDR3 loop is CASSLGLSPEQFF. The CDR3 DNA sequence: TGTGCCAGCAGCTTAGGTTTATCTCCTGAGCAGTTCTTC.

The V and J genes are TRBV7-6 and TRBJ2-1, with 7 bases that match TRBD2. The CDR3 is 15 residues long. Looked up from germline, CDR1 is SGHVS and CDR2 is FNYEAQ. J was trimmed by 2 bases and V by 2 bases; bases with no gene match: 3. The CDR3 region has the DNA TGTGCCAGCAGCTTAAGCGGGGACCCCTACAATGAGCAGTTCTTC. Translated: CASSLSGDPYNEQFF.

The CDR3 DNA sequence: TGTGCCAGTAGTATGAGAAGGGACCTCGTCAAGAGTAGTCAGCCCCAGCATTTT. Its protein is CASSMRRDLVKSSQPQHF. The J gene is TRBJ1-5, the V gene TRBV19; D perhaps matches TRBD1 (5 bases). The germline V gene encodes CDR1 LNHDA and CDR2 SQIVND (reference sequence). Between the trimmed V and J ends, which lost 3 bases and 6 bases, there was a span of 24 bases. CDR3 length: 18 amino acids.

V usage is TRBV10-3 and J usage is TRBJ2-3, with TRBD2 matching 9 bases. The CDR3 length is 17 residues. Germline-derived CDR1 and CDR2 are ENHRY and SYGVKD. Trimming took 6 bases from V and 2 from J; bases not matched to a gene: 12. The CDR3 loop reads CAIRGLNGTSTTDTQYF. DNA of the CDR3: TGTGCCATCAGGGGGTTAAACGGGACTAGCACCACAGATACGCAGTATTTT.

The chain has TRBV29-1 and TRBJ2-1; 10 bases are a match to TRBD2. The CDR3 is 13 amino acids. The germline V gene has CDR1 SQVTM and CDR2 ANQGSEA. CDR3 loop: CSLAGDLYNEQFF. DNA for the CDR3: TGCAGTCTAGCGGGGGACCTCTACAATGAGCAGTTCTTC.

This chain uses TRBV2 with TRBJ1-1; no definite D call. Germline CDR1 is SNHLY and CDR2 is FYNNEI. V lost 1 base and J 11 bases, leaving 14 bases between the germline ends. CDR3 size: 13 residues. The CDR3 DNA reads as TGTGCCAGCAGTGAAGGGGCCCAGGAGGACGCTTTCTTT. This codes for CASSEGAQEDAFF.

The J gene is TRBJ1-4, the V gene TRBV7-8, with a tentative D call TRBD1 (6 bases). Per the germline V gene, CDR1 is SGHVS and CDR2 is FQNEAQ. The CDR3 runs to 17 residues. The V end was cut by 5 bases, the J end by 4 bases, with 20 bases between. CDR3 nucleotides: TGTGCCAGCAGCAAAAAAACGTTACAGGGTTTTAATGAAAAACTGTTTTTT. It translates to CASSKKTLQGFNEKLFF.

CDR3 DNA: TGCAGCGTTGAAGACGGGACGCGGGATGGCTACACCTTC. This translates into CSVEDGTRDGYTF. This chain connects TRBV29-1 to TRBJ1-2, with a possible D match to TRBD1 (5 bases). CDR1 SQVTM and CDR2 ANQGSEA come from the germline V gene. V was shortened by 0 bases and J by 6 bases, with 11 bases between the two germline ends. The CDR3 is 13 residues long.

The V and J genes are TRBV28 and TRBJ1-3, with D perhaps TRBD1 (5 bases). This CDR3 is built from 15 residues. Looked up from germline, CDR1 is MDHEN and CDR2 is SYDVKM. V lost 6 bases and J lost 4, with 16 bases in between. The CDR3 reads CASRVQGAGGNTIYF. The CDR3 coding sequence is TGTGCCAGCAGGGTCCAGGGAGCAGGCGGAAACACCATATATTTT.

The chain has TRBV5-1 and TRBJ2-3, with 7 bases lining up with TRBD1. The CDR3 has 15 residues. Germline V lookup: CDR1 SGHRS, CDR2 YFSETQ. After removal of 1 base from V and 4 bases from J, the junction contained 6 bases not matched to a gene. CDR3 in DNA: TGCGCCAGCAGCTTGCCAGGGGGATTAGCAGATACGCAGTATTTT. It specifies CASSLPGGLADTQYF.

A word on this clone: Other DNA sequences in this sample translate to the same CDR3. The genes are TRBV11-2 and TRBJ1-1; no clear D. Germline lookup yields CDR1 SGHAT and CDR2 FQNNGV. The CDR3 contains 13 residues. Trimming left V 5 bases short and J 4 bases short, with 11 bases between. CDR3 sequence: CASSPEGGTEAFF. The CDR3 DNA sequence: TGTGCCAGCAGCCCCGAGGGCGGCACTGAAGCTTTCTTT.

The rearrangement uses TRBV10-3 and TRBJ2-2, with D hard to call. CDR3 size: 11 residues. V lost 6 bases to trimming and J lost 3 bases, with 2 bases between them. CDR1 ENHRY and CDR2 SYGVKD come from the germline V gene. The CDR3 spells CAIRDTGELFF. The CDR3 DNA follows: TGTGCCATCAGGGACACCGGGGAGCTGTTTTTT.

About this clone: Other DNA variants within this sample encode the same CDR3. This rearrangement joins TRBV9 to TRBJ2-3; D is ambiguous. In germline, CDR1 is SGDLS, CDR2 YYNGEE. The CDR3 extends over 12 amino acids. The V end lost 0 bases, the J end lost 4 bases, and 3 bases lay between the germline ends. The CDR3 bases are TGTGCCAGCAGCGTAGCAGCAGATACGCAGTATTTT. It codes for CASSVAADTQYF. The complete variable domain, with remaining parts taken from reference TRBV9 and TRBJ2-3, reads DSGVTQTPKHLITATGQRVTLRCSPRSGDLSVYWYQQSLDQGLQFLIQYYNGEERAKGNILERFSAQQFPDLHSELNLSSLELGDSALYFCASSVAADTQYFGPGTRLTVL.

The J gene is TRBJ2-5, the V gene TRBV7-9, with unresolved D. Per the germline V gene, CDR1 is SEHNR and CDR2 is FQNEAQ (reference sequence). The CDR3 runs 12 residues. V was cut by 3 bases and J by 3 bases, with 5 bases left in between. In DNA form, the CDR3 reads TGTGCCAGCAGCTTTCGGGAAGAGACCCAGTACTTC. Its protein is CASSFREETQYF.

The chain carries TRBV4-1 and TRBJ2-3; 8 positions agree with TRBD2. The J segment lost 3 bases and the V segment lost 4 bases, leaving 9 bases of the junction unmatched. The CDR3 is 16 amino acids. Germline-derived CDR1 and CDR2 are MGHRA and YSYEKL. CDR3 in amino acids: CASSLSISGGTDTQYF. In DNA form, the CDR3 reads TGCGCCAGCAGCCTCTCGATCAGCGGGGGTACAGATACGCAGTATTTT.

In regard to this clone: At one end the junction does not follow the germline gene, possibly because of a read error. V is TRBV6-5 and J is TRBJ2-2; 10 bases are a match to TRBD1. The CDR3 is 14 amino acids. Germline CDR1 and CDR2: MNHEY and SVGAGI. For the CDR3, the DNA is TGTGCCACCATGGGACAGGGGAACGCCGGGGAGCTGTTTTTT. Protein product: CATMGQGNAGELFF.

This clone was counted once. Other DNA sequences within the sample encode an identical CDR3. The CDR3 DNA follows: TGTGCCTGGAGCTCGGGACAGGGGGTATACGAGCAGTACTTC. Translated: CAWSSGQGVYEQYF. V is TRBV30 and J is TRBJ2-7; 11 bases are a match to TRBD1. The CDR3 contains 14 residues. The junction had 5 bases not matched to a gene; V was cut back by 3 bases and J by 4 bases. Germline V gives CDR1 GTSNPN, CDR2 SVGIG (reference sequence).

This clone showed up just once. The V call is TRBV27, the J call TRBJ2-7; TRBD2 aligns across 11 bases. This CDR3 spans 15 amino acids. CDR1 and CDR2 (germline): MNHEY, SMNVEV (reference sequence). V dropped 6 bases and J dropped 4; count of bases not matched to a gene: 8. The CDR3 DNA sequence: TGTGCCAGCAGACCGCTAGCGGGAGGAGCGTACGAGCAGTACTTC. Translation gives CASRPLAGGAYEQYF.